A single sample is the source of the 20 T cell receptor beta chains below, sequenced in a study of Graves' ophthalmopathy and Graves' hyperthyroidism. Amplification of TCR beta CDR3 regions used RNA transcripts. Investigators did first-round RT-PCR with HTBI primers, then second-round multiplex PCR. TCRdb analysed the multiplex PCR reads with MiXCR anew, one entry per CDR3 protein. The top ten clones hold approximately 12% of a sample with over a million distinct CDR3 sequences, 35% to 40% of them seen once. Specimen: peripheral blood or thyroid tissue (not recorded which). These TCRs come from an adult man with Graves' hyperthyroidism.

Comment on this clonotype: This may stem from a read error, because a much larger clone lies one nucleotide away. The chain couples TRBV20-1 to TRBJ2-2; TRBD2 might be the D (5 bases). The V gene's germline CDR1 is DFQATT and CDR2 SNEGSKA (reference sequence). This CDR3 has 13 residues. The CDR3 DNA reads as TGCAGTGCTGGAGATCGAGGGAACGGGGAGCTGTTTTTT. Amino acids: CSAGDRGNGELFF.

The chain employs TRBV12-3 or TRBV12-4 and TRBJ1-4; no definite D call. V was shortened by 5 bases and J by 3 bases, with 13 bases between the two germline ends. The length of the CDR3 is 15 residues. The DNA of the CDR3 is TGTGCCAGCAGTCCCTCGCGGGTTGCTAATGAAAAACTGTTTTTT. It is translated as CASSPSRVANEKLFF.

The V gene is TRBV25-1, the J gene TRBJ1-2; 9 bases are a match to TRBD1. This CDR3 spans 15 amino acids. Germline V gene data show CDR1 as MGHDK and CDR2 as SYGVNS. V dropped 6 bases and J dropped 3; count of bases not matched to a gene: 8. CDR3 in amino acids: CASSLPGDRDYGYTF. DNA for the CDR3: TGTGCCAGCAGCTTACCCGGGGACAGGGACTATGGCTACACCTTC.

The rearrangement links TRBV10-3 to TRBJ2-5; perhaps TRBD1 as D (5 bases). The V end was cut by 10 bases, the J end by 5 bases, with 20 bases between. Germline-derived CDR1 and CDR2 are ENHRY and SYGVKD. This CDR3 has 14 amino acids. The CDR3 nucleotides read TGTGCCAGCACGACAGAGGCCCCCGTGGAGACCCAGTACTTC. Amino acids: CASTTEAPVETQYF.

CDR3 sequence (DNA): TGTGCCAGTAGTATCCGGGACAGGGTCTTTAATCAGCCCCAGCATTTT. This translates into CASSIRDRVFNQPQHF. The V gene is TRBV19, the J gene TRBJ1-5, with 9 bases fitting TRBD1. V lost 3 bases and J lost 4; bases outside the gene matches: 7. Per germline, CDR1 LNHDA and CDR2 SQIVND (reference sequence). This CDR3 has 16 amino acids.

J is TRBJ1-1 and V is TRBV9; no clear D gene. The germline CDR1 and CDR2 sequences are SGDLS and YYNGEE. Trimming removed 4 bases from V and 2 bases from J, with 12 bases in between. This CDR3 is 14 amino acids long. The CDR3 DNA follows: TGTGCCAGCAGCCAAGATTCAAAAAACACTGAAGCTTTCTTT. It codes for CASSQDSKNTEAFF.

The chain has TRBV20-1 and TRBJ2-7; 11 bases are a match to TRBD2. The J call is doubtful: the DNA matches TRBJ2-4 better. This CDR3 is 15 amino acids long. Germline-derived CDR1 and CDR2 are DFQATT and SNEGSKA (reference sequence). Here the CDR3 DNA reads TGCAGTGCCTCTAAGACTAGCGGGGCGCAAAACATTCAGTACTTC. This encodes CSASKTSGAQNIQYF.

The chain recombines TRBV10-2 with TRBJ1-2; 9 positions match TRBD1. The V gene end was trimmed by 5 bases and the J gene end by 4 bases; junction bases not matched to a gene: 11. This CDR3 region has 16 residues. Germline V lookup: CDR1 WSHSY, CDR2 SAAADI. CDR3 in DNA: TGCGCCAGCAGTAGACGCCCGGACAGGGGAGGCTATGGCTACACCTTC. Amino acid sequence: CASSRRPDRGGYGYTF.

This chain uses TRBV4-2 with TRBJ2-7; 7 nucleotides align to TRBD2. This CDR3 is built from 15 residues. V shed 0 bases and J 5 bases; nucleotides not matched to a gene: 7. Germline CDR1 and CDR2: LGHNA and YNFKEQ. CDR3 sequence (DNA): TGTGCCAGCAGCCAAGAGGGGGAGGGATCAAACGAGCAGTACTTC. Translating gives CASSQEGEGSNEQYF.

The V gene is TRBV2, the J gene TRBJ2-7, with TRBD1 matching 8 bases. V lost 6 bases, J lost 6 bases, and 10 bases stayed unmatched. Germline CDR1 SNHLY, CDR2 FYNNEI. The CDR3 totals 14 residues. The CDR3 region is CASSPQGAVAEQYF. DNA for the CDR3: TGTGCCAGCAGCCCCCAGGGGGCAGTGGCCGAGCAGTACTTC.

This clonotype was counted once. The chain couples TRBV18 to TRBJ2-2; D is possibly TRBD2 (6 bases). V shed 3 bases and J shed 4 bases, with 15 bases lying between them. Germline CDR1 is KGHSH and CDR2 is LQKENI. The CDR3 extends over 16 amino acids. As DNA, the CDR3 is TGTGCCAGCTCACCGGTTACGGGAGTAGTCACCGGGGAGCTGTTTTTT. Amino acid sequence: CASSPVTGVVTGELFF.

This clonotype has at least ten counts. The chain is built from TRBV19 and TRBJ1-1, with D maybe TRBD1 (5 bases). The CDR3 length is 15 residues. V was shortened by 1 base and J by 4 bases, with 13 bases between the two germline ends. Germline-derived CDR1 and CDR2 are LNHDA and SQIVND (reference sequence). The CDR3 protein is CASSIGGLVGTEAFF. The CDR3 DNA is TGTGCCAGTAGTATAGGGGGACTGGTTGGCACTGAAGCTTTCTTT.

This clonotype was seen many times. The J gene is TRBJ2-7, the V gene TRBV7-9; 10 bases are shared with TRBD1. V lost 5 bases and J lost 0; bases outside the gene matches: 4. The CDR3 extends over 15 amino acids. Germline-derived CDR1 and CDR2 are SEHNR and FQNEAQ (reference sequence). CDR3 in amino acids: CASSRDRGISYEQYF. The CDR3 coding sequence is TGTGCCAGCAGCCGGGACAGGGGCATCTCCTACGAGCAGTACTTC. Full variable domain (outside the CDR3, taken from reference TRBV7-9 and TRBJ2-7): DTGVSQNPRHKITKRGQNVTFRCDPISEHNRLYWYRQTLGQGPEFLTYFQNEAQLEKSRLLSDRFSAERPKGSFSTLEIQRTEQGDSAMYLCASSRDRGISYEQYFGPGTRLTVT.

There are many counts of this clonotype. This chain links TRBV12-3 or TRBV12-4 with TRBJ1-6; no clear D. V shed 3 bases and J shed 4 bases, with 13 bases lying between them. This CDR3 region has 16 residues. The CDR3 DNA is TGTGCCAGCAGTTTGAGTCCTAACCCTTATAATTCACCCCTCCACTTT. Protein product: CASSLSPNPYNSPLHF.

This clonotype appeared a single time. This sequence may be a read error, since a much larger clone differs from it by one base. As DNA, the CDR3 is TGTGCCAGCAGCCCAAACACACAGAGACAAGAGACCCAGTACTTC. Its protein is CASSPNTQRQETQYF. This rearrangement joins TRBV7-8 to TRBJ2-5; no clear D gene. Germline CDR1 is SGHVS and CDR2 is FQNEAQ. Trimming removed 5 bases at V and 2 bases at J, with 15 bases between. The CDR3 totals 15 residues.

This clonotype was seen only a few times. The rearrangement links TRBV10-3 to TRBJ1-2; D remains unclear. The germline V and J ends were trimmed by 0 bases and 6 bases, with 5 bases remaining between them. The CDR3 sequence is 12 residues long. The V gene's germline CDR1 is ENHRY and CDR2 SYGVKD. The CDR3 reads CAISESKDGYTF. CDR3 nucleotides: TGTGCCATCAGTGAGTCCAAAGATGGCTACACCTTC.

The chain carries TRBV29-1 and TRBJ1-2, with 8 positions matching TRBD1. This CDR3 has 15 residues. Trimming removed 2 bases from V and 1 base from J; junction bases left unmatched: 6. CDR1 and CDR2 (germline): SQVTM, ANQGSEA. CDR3 residues: CSVETGTGNNYGYTF. In DNA, the CDR3 is TGCAGCGTTGAAACCGGGACAGGAAATAACTATGGCTACACCTTC.

This chain joins TRBV19 and TRBJ1-2, with 12 bases that match TRBD1. This CDR3 spans 13 amino acids. CDR1 is LNHDA and CDR2 is SQIVND in the germline V gene (reference sequence). After removal of 9 bases from V and 3 bases from J, the junction contained 2 bases not matched to a gene. The CDR3 nucleotides read TGTGCCAGCGGGACAGGGGGCCACTATGGCTACACCTTC. Amino acid sequence: CASGTGGHYGYTF.

At least ten counts were recorded for this clonotype. This CDR3 reads CASNLDSNEQYF. The CDR3 DNA reads as TGTGCCAGTAACCTGGACAGCAACGAGCAGTACTTC. The J gene is TRBJ2-7, the V gene TRBV25-1; D may be TRBD1 (6 bases). Germline V gives CDR1 MGHDK, CDR2 SYGVNS. The CDR3 loop spans 12 amino acids. V lost 9 bases to trimming and J lost 5 bases, with 14 bases between them.

This clonotype was counted ten times or more. The chain is built from TRBV19 and TRBJ1-1; 7 bases are shared with TRBD1. The CDR3 is made up of 13 amino acids. CDR1 and CDR2 from the germline V gene are LNHDA and SQIVND (reference sequence). V gave up 3 bases and J gave up 5 bases; unmatched junction bases: 3. In DNA form, the CDR3 reads TGTGCCAGTAGTATCTCCAGGGGGACTGAAGCTTTCTTT. This codes for CASSISRGTEAFF.